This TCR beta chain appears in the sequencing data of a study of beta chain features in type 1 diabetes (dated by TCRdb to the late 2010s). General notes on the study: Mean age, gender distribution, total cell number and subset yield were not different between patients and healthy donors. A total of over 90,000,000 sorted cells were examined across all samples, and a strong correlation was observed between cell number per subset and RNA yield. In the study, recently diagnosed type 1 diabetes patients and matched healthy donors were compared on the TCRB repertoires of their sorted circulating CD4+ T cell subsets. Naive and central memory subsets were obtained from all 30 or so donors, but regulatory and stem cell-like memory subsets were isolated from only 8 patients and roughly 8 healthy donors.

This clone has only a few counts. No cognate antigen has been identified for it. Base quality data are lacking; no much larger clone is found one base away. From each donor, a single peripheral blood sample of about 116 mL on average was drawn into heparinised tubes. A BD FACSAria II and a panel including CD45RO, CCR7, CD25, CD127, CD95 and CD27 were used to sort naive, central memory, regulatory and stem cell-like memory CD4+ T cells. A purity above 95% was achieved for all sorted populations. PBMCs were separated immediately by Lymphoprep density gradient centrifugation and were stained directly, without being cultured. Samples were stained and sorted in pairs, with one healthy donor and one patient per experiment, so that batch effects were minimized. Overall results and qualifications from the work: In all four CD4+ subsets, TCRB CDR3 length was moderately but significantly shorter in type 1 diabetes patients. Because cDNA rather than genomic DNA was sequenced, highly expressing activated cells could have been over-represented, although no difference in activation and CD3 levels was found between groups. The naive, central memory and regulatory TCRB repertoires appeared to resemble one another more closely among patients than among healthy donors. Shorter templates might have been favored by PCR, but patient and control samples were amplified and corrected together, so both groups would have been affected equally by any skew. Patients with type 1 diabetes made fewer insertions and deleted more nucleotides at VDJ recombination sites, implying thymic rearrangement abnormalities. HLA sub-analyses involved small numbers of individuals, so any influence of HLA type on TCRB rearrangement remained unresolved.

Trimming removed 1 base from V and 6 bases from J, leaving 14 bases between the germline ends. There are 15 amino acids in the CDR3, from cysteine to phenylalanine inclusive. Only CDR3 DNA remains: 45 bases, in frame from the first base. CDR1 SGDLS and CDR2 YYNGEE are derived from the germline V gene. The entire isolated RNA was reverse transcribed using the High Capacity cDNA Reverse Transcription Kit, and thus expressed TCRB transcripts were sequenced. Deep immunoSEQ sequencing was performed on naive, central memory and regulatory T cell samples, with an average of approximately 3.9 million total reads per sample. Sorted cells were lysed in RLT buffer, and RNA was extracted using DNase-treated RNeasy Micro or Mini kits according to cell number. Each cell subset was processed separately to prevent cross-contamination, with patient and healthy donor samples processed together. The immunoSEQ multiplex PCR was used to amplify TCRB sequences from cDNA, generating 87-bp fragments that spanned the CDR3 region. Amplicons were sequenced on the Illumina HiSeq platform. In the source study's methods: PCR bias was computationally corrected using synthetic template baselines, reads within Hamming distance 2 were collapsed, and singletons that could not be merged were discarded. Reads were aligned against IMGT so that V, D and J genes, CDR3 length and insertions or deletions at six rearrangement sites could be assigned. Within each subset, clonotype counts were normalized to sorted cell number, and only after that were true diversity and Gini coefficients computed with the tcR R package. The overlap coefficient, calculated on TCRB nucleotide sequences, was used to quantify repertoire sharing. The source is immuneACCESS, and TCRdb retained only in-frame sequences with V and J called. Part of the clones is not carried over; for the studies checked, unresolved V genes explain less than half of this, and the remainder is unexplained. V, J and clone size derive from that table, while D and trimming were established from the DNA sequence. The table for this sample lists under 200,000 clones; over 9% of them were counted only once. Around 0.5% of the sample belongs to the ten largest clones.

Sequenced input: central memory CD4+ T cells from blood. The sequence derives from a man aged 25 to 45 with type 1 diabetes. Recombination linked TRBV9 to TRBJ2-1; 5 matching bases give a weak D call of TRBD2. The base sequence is TGTGCCAGCAGCGTATCGAGCGGAAATCCCAATGAGCAGTTCTTC. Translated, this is CASSVSSGNPNEQFF.